The 10 T cell receptor beta chains below were found in one sample sequenced in a study of CD8 T cells in ankylosing spondylitis (dated by TCRdb to about 2017). Libraries were prepared through 5' RACE. Sequenced on an Illumina HiSeq 2500. TCRdb reprocessing: public reads trimmed at Q25 with fastp, clones called with MiXCR, in-frame beta chains kept. Identical CDR3 proteins give one entry, which carries the most common genes and DNA. The sample profile shows hundreds of thousands of distinct CDR3 sequences; roughly 15% of them were found once. Of the sample, over 1% is held by the ten largest clones. Overall study results and their limits: Blood from ankylosing spondylitis patients appeared to be characterized by a TCR beta motif composed of eight highly homologous amino acid variants.

The antigens of these receptors remain unknown. The sample was blood, either unsorted or a sorted T cell fraction (not recorded which). The source of these receptors is a male donor with ankylosing spondylitis.

The table lists this clonotype with a few counts. This sequence joins TRBV11-2 and TRBJ2-1; no firm D call. The germline V gene encodes CDR1 SGHAT and CDR2 FQNNGV. CDR3 length: 15 amino acids. Trimming removed 0 bases from V and 10 bases from J, with 16 bases in between. CDR3 sequence reads: CASSLDVQPPREQFF. CDR3 sequence (DNA): TGTGCCAGCAGCTTAGATGTCCAGCCCCCTAGGGAGCAGTTCTTC.

This clonotype was counted between two and nine times. This rearrangement joins TRBV5-1 to TRBJ1-1, with D uncertain. Trimming pared 0 bases from V and 1 base from J, leaving 10 bases between. There are 15 residues in the CDR3. The germline V gene has CDR1 SGHRS and CDR2 YFSETQ. The CDR3 reads CASSLVPGGNTEAFF. CDR3 DNA: TGCGCCAGCAGCTTGGTTCCAGGAGGGAACACTGAAGCTTTCTTT.

Only a few counts were recorded for this clonotype. The chain is built from TRBV20-1 and TRBJ1-6; D might be TRBD1 (5 bases). The CDR3 is 16 amino acids. Germline V CDR1 and CDR2: DFQATT, SNEGSKA (reference sequence). Trimming left V 6 bases short and J 7 bases short, with 22 bases between. DNA for the CDR3: TGCAGTGCCCATAACAACAGGAATCCTTACAATTCACCCCTCCACTTT. It encodes CSAHNNRNPYNSPLHF.

Many counts were recorded for this clonotype. The chain carries TRBV20-1 and TRBJ2-5; 7 positions match TRBD2. V trimming: 2 bases; J trimming: 0 bases; junction bases outside the gene matches: 6. The germline V gene has CDR1 DFQATT and CDR2 SNEGSKA (reference sequence). The CDR3 extends over 15 amino acids. In DNA form, the CDR3 reads TGCAGTGCTAGAAACCTACTAGCGAACCAAGAGACCCAGTACTTC. This translates into CSARNLLANQETQYF.

The V gene is TRBV7-3, the J gene TRBJ2-5; 7 bases align to TRBD2. The CDR3 is 14 amino acids. V was clipped by 7 bases and J by 5 bases; unmatched bases: 10. CDR1 and CDR2 from the germline V gene are SGHTA and FQGTGA. The CDR3 protein is CASTLGGRSETQYF. The DNA for the CDR3 is TGTGCCAGCACCCTAGGCGGGAGAAGTGAGACCCAGTACTTC.

V gene TRBV7-2 combines with J gene TRBJ1-4; D is unclear. From germline, CDR1 is SGHTA and CDR2 FQGNSA. The CDR3 consists of 17 residues. Trimming cost V 5 bases and J 0 bases, with 16 bases left between them. DNA of the CDR3: TGTGCCAGCAGCATCAAGGGATTATCTGCAACTAATGAAAAACTGTTTTTT. Translated: CASSIKGLSATNEKLFF.

The chain combines TRBV6-1 with TRBJ2-2, with D perhaps matching TRBD1 or TRBD2 (5 bases each). Trimming took 11 bases from V and 8 from J, leaving 18 bases between them. Per the germline V gene, CDR1 is MNHNS and CDR2 is SASEGT. The CDR3 totals 13 residues. CDR3 DNA: TGTGCCGCACGCCACCGGGGCGGGGGGGAGCTGTTTTTT. Translated, it gives CAARHRGGGELFF.

This clonotype has a handful of counts. The CDR3 region has the DNA TGTGCCAGCACTACAAAACAGGGGTTTGGAAGTACTGAAGCTTTCTTT. It yields the protein CASTTKQGFGSTEAFF. This chain uses TRBV12-3 or TRBV12-4 with TRBJ1-1; TRBD1 matches at 7 bases. The V segment lost 7 bases and the J segment 5 bases; nucleotides outside the gene matches: 16. This CDR3 has 16 amino acids.

The chain has TRBV20-1 and TRBJ2-6; 10 nucleotides line up with TRBD2. With V trimmed by 6 bases and J by 0 bases, 11 bases remained unmatched. The CDR3 contains 18 residues. The germline V gene has CDR1 DFQATT and CDR2 SNEGSKA (reference sequence). CDR3 loop: CSATSGGAVLSGANVLTF. The DNA for the CDR3 is TGCAGTGCCACAAGCGGGGGGGCGGTTCTCTCTGGGGCCAACGTCCTGACTTTC.

This clonotype was counted a few times. The genes are TRBV6-1 and TRBJ2-1, with D possibly matching TRBD2 (5 bases). Trimming stripped 7 bases from V and 0 bases from J, with 16 bases between. Germline-derived CDR1 and CDR2 are MNHNS and SASEGT. This CDR3 spans 16 amino acids. The CDR3 here is CASINKAASSYNEQFF. As DNA, the CDR3 is TGTGCCAGCATCAATAAAGCGGCGAGCTCCTACAATGAGCAGTTCTTC.